Below, one TCR beta chain is given with its context. Its cognate antigen is unknown. The data originate from a study of T-cell memory formation after mild COVID-19. Study-level points and caveats: Day 15 to 85 contracting clones showed balanced CD4/CD8; day 15 to 37 expanders favored CD4+. Detection of some responders pre-infection suggested pre-existing cross-reactive memory T cells participated. Clones which contracted sat mainly in CM and EM if CD4+, and in EMRA if CD8+.

CDR1 and CDR2 (germline): KGHSH, LQKENI. Trimming removed 2 bases at V and 0 bases at J, with 10 bases between. The CDR3 sequence is 16 residues long. One entry per CDR3 protein, called by TCRdb with MiXCR from the 5' RACE reads. Here the sample spans 470,000 or so distinct CDR3 sequences, around 19% being singletons. Sequencing was performed on PBMCs or a T cell subset sorted from them (not recorded which). The rearrangement uses TRBV18 and TRBJ1-4; the D gene is possibly TRBD1 (5 bases). The sequence was collected from an adult woman who had mild COVID-19 (a few samples of this study predate the infection). Cell type and time point are not known. For the CDR3, the DNA is TGTGCCAGCTCACCAGTACAAGGGGCAACTAATGAAAAACTGTTTTTT. This codes for CASSPVQGATNEKLFF.